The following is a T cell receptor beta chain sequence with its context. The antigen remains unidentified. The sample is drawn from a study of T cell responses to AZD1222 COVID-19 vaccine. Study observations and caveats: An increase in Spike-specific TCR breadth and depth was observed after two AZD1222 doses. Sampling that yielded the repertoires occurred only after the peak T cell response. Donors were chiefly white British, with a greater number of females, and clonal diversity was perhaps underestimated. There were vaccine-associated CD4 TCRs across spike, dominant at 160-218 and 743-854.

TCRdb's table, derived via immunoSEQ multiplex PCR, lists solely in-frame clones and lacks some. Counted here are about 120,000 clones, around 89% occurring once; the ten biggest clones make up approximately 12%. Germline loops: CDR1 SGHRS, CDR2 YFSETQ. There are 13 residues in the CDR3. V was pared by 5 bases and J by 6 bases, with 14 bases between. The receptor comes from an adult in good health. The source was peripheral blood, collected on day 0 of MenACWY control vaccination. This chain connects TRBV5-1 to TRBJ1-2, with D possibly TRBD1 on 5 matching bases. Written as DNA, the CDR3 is TGCGCCAGCAGACAGTCAGGGAGTGATGGCTACACCTTC. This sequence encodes CASRQSGSDGYTF.